This TCR beta chain was documented in a study of T cell responses to AZD1222 COVID-19 vaccine. This clone was seen only a few times. Its antigen is as yet unknown. Study-level findings and limits: Compared with day 0, the breadth and depth of the Spike-specific TCR repertoire rose significantly after two doses of AZD1222.

Trimming shortened V by 7 bases and J by 1 base, and 16 bases separated the two germline ends. The CDR3 runs to 15 residues. Germline CDR1 and CDR2: LNHDA and SQIVND (reference sequence). Profiling relied on immunoSEQ multiplex PCR, and the TCRdb table lists in-frame clones only, not all of them. The data show 150,000 to 160,000 clones, approximately 90% seen once. The chain carries TRBV19 and TRBJ1-1; D is possibly TRBD1 (6 bases). The sample was peripheral blood, taken 28 days after the second AZD1222 dose. The receptor was isolated from an adult who received the AZD1222 COVID-19 vaccine. The CDR3 nucleotides are TGTGCCAGTAACCTCCAGGCAGGGGCGAACACTGAAGCTTTCTTT. Translation gives CASNLQAGANTEAFF.